A single sample is the source of the 27 T cell receptor beta chains below, sequenced in a study of T cell responses to AZD1222 COVID-19 vaccine. Generated by immunoSEQ multiplex PCR, the TCRdb table keeps only in-frame clones and is missing some. The table lists around 80,000 clones, approximately 85% of them singletons. Specimen: peripheral blood, collected 28 days after the second AZD1222 dose. Receptors were obtained from an adult who received the AZD1222 COVID-19 vaccine.

The rearrangement links TRBV11-2 to TRBJ2-2, with D perhaps matching TRBD1 (6 bases). V lost 4 bases and J lost 0, with 15 bases in between. The CDR3 has 17 residues. Germline CDR1 reads SGHAT; CDR2 reads FQNNGV. The CDR3 DNA sequence: TGTGCCAGCAGCTCTTACGGACAGCTCTCGAACACCGGGGAGCTGTTTTTT. Translating gives CASSSYGQLSNTGELFF.

The chain combines TRBV5-4 with TRBJ2-7; a weak D match, TRBD1 (6 bases). Trimming removed 0 bases at V and 3 bases at J, with 7 bases between. The CDR3 runs to 13 residues. The germline V gene has CDR1 SGHNT and CDR2 YYREEE (reference sequence). The CDR3 is CASSLGTDYEQYF. For the CDR3, the DNA is TGTGCCAGCAGCTTGGGGACAGACTACGAGCAGTACTTC.

Here the CDR3 DNA reads TGCGCCAGCAGCAACCTCCGGGACAGCTATGGCTACACCTTC. Protein: CASSNLRDSYGYTF. This sequence joins TRBV5-1 and TRBJ1-2, with TRBD1 matching over 7 bases. V shed 4 bases and J 4 bases; nucleotides not matched to a gene: 7. CDR3 length: 14 residues. CDR1 is SGHRS, CDR2 YFSETQ, per germline.

The chain couples TRBV24-1 to TRBJ1-2; D possibly corresponds to TRBD1 (5 bases). Between the trimmed V and J ends, which lost 0 bases and 7 bases, there was a span of 14 bases. This CDR3 is built from 15 residues. Per the germline V gene, CDR1 is KGHDR and CDR2 is SFDVKD. The CDR3 loop is CATSDLGQAFSGYTF. CDR3 coding DNA: TGTGCCACCAGTGATTTGGGACAAGCCTTTAGTGGCTACACCTTC.

This clone has a single count. The chain couples TRBV20-1 to TRBJ1-1; D is ambiguous. Germline values: CDR1 DFQATT, CDR2 SNEGSKA (reference sequence). The CDR3 covers 11 residues. The germline V and J ends were trimmed by 6 bases and 4 bases, with 9 bases remaining between them. CDR3 DNA: TGCAGTGCCACCTCGGGCACTGAAGCTTTCTTT. It is translated as CSATSGTEAFF.

The chain couples TRBV19 to TRBJ1-5; 12 positions agree with TRBD1. The CDR3 extends over 16 amino acids. Unmatched junction bases numbered 7, after V lost 3 bases and J lost 7 bases. Germline CDR1 reads LNHDA; CDR2 reads SQIVND (reference sequence). The CDR3 protein is CASSIGTGGGWQPQHF. CDR3 DNA: TGTGCCAGTAGTATCGGGACAGGGGGCGGGTGGCAGCCCCAGCATTTT.

The genes are TRBV12-5 and TRBJ2-2, with D possibly TRBD2 on 7 matching bases. Trimming stripped 3 bases from V and 3 bases from J, with 14 bases between. The length of the CDR3 is 16 residues. Germline CDR1 LGHNT, CDR2 FRNRAP. The CDR3 sequence is CASGFLGGAHTGELFF. Written as DNA, the CDR3 is TGTGCTAGTGGTTTCCTTGGGGGGGCGCACACCGGGGAGCTGTTTTTT.

This rearrangement joins TRBV18 to TRBJ1-1, with 8 positions matching TRBD1. Germline CDR1 reads KGHSH; CDR2 reads LQKENI. Germline trimming cut 4 bases from V and 2 bases from J; bases unmatched to any gene: 9. This CDR3 is built from 16 residues. In DNA form, the CDR3 reads TGTGCCAGCTCACTAAACGGACAGGGTCCCAACACTGAAGCTTTCTTT. Its translation: CASSLNGQGPNTEAFF.

The chain recombines TRBV4-1 with TRBJ1-5, with D tentatively TRBD1 (6 bases). With 4 bases removed from V and 5 bases from J, the gap between germline ends came to 15 bases. The CDR3 is 15 amino acids. The germline V gene encodes CDR1 MGHRA and CDR2 YSYEKL. In nucleotides, the CDR3 is TGCGCCAGCAGCCCCCTGGGCAGGGGCGATCAGCCCCAGCATTTT. It is translated as CASSPLGRGDQPQHF.

V gene TRBV7-8 combines with J gene TRBJ1-5; TRBD1 matches at 7 bases. Germline loops: CDR1 SGHVS, CDR2 FQNEAQ. The V segment lost 4 bases and the J segment 2 bases; nucleotides outside the gene matches: 8. The CDR3 runs 16 residues. The CDR3, as DNA: TGTGCCAGCAGCTCAATAGAGGGGGCCGGCAATCAGCCCCAGCATTTT. Residues: CASSSIEGAGNQPQHF. Full variable domain (missing parts from reference TRBV7-8 and TRBJ1-5): GAGVSQSPRYKVAKRGQDVALRCDPISGHVSLFWYQQALGQGPEFLTYFQNEAQLDKSGLPSDRFFAERPEGSVSTLKIQRTQQEDSAVYLCASSSIEGAGNQPQHFGDGTRLSIL.

The gene calls are TRBV19 and TRBJ1-2; D call uncertain. The CDR3 spans 14 residues. Trimming stripped 3 bases from V and 9 bases from J, with 17 bases between. Germline loops: CDR1 LNHDA, CDR2 SQIVND (reference sequence). CDR3 nucleotide sequence: TGTGCCAGTAGTATCGTAGGTTCAGGACTGAGCTACACCTTC. Translation: CASSIVGSGLSYTF.

The chain combines TRBV4-2 with TRBJ2-7, with 7 bases aligning to TRBD1. Germline V gene sequence: CDR1 LGHNA, CDR2 YNFKEQ. This CDR3 has 16 amino acids. Unmatched junction bases numbered 8, after V lost 1 base and J lost 2 bases. The CDR3 protein is CASSQADRATTYEQYF. CDR3 bases: TGTGCCAGCAGCCAAGCCGACAGGGCGACCACCTACGAGCAGTACTTC.

The CDR3 reads CASSEGGYGYEQYF. In DNA, the CDR3 is TGTGCCAGCAGTGAAGGGGGCTATGGCTACGAGCAGTACTTC. The chain employs TRBV25-1 and TRBJ2-7, with D perhaps TRBD1 (6 bases). This CDR3 contains 14 residues. Germline V lookup: CDR1 MGHDK, CDR2 SYGVNS. V was shortened by 2 bases and J by 3 bases, with 11 bases between the two germline ends.

J is TRBJ2-5 and V is TRBV2, with D perhaps matching TRBD2 (5 bases). Germline CDR1 and CDR2: SNHLY and FYNNEI. There are 15 residues in the CDR3. Trimming took off 4 bases at V and 5 bases at J, with 17 bases between the two ends. Here the CDR3 reads CASSGRTLPQETQYF. The DNA of the CDR3 is TGTGCCAGCAGTGGAAGGACTCTTCCCCAGGAGACCCAGTACTTC.

This chain uses TRBV3-1 (or the pseudogene TRBV3-2) with TRBJ2-3; 7 nucleotides align to TRBD2. The CDR3 runs to 19 residues. J gave up 6 bases and V 4 bases, and 22 bases lay outside the gene matches. CDR1 is LGHDT, CDR2 YNNKEL, per germline (reference sequence). The CDR3 sequence: CASSLIGLVKPSSPDTQYF. The CDR3 region has the DNA TGTGCCAGCAGCCTCATTGGACTAGTGAAGCCTTCCTCCCCGGATACGCAGTATTTT.

This clone has only one observation. J is TRBJ1-3 and V is TRBV28, with D perhaps matching TRBD1 (5 bases). CDR1 and CDR2 from the germline V gene are MDHEN and SYDVKM. Trimming removed 11 bases at V and 2 bases at J, with 13 bases between. This CDR3 contains 13 residues. CDR3 amino acids: CACKQVTGNTIYF. Written as DNA, the CDR3 is TGTGCCTGTAAACAGGTGACTGGAAACACCATATATTTT.

The chain recombines TRBV28 with TRBJ1-5, with D perhaps TRBD1 (6 bases). CDR3 length: 17 residues. The V end was cut by 10 bases, the J end by 0 bases, with 22 bases between. Germline CDR1 MDHEN, CDR2 SYDVKM. CDR3 in DNA: TGTGCCATCACCTCGGGGACAAGAGTTTATAGCAATCAGCCCCAGCATTTT. Translating it yields CAITSGTRVYSNQPQHF.

V and J are TRBV6-5 and TRBJ1-1, with 8 bases that match TRBD1. CDR1 and CDR2 from the germline V gene are MNHEY and SVGAGI. The length of the CDR3 is 14 residues. The J segment lost 5 bases and the V segment lost 7 bases, leaving 9 bases of the junction unmatched. CDR3 sequence: CASIDRGAKTEAFF. The DNA of the CDR3 is TGTGCCAGCATAGACAGGGGAGCAAAAACTGAAGCTTTCTTT.

The rearrangement links TRBV28 to TRBJ1-6, with D perhaps matching TRBD1 (6 bases). CDR1 MDHEN and CDR2 SYDVKM come from the germline V gene. The CDR3 consists of 15 residues. V was cut by 6 bases and J by 11 bases, with 20 bases left in between. CDR3: CASRGEQGYVAPLHF. In DNA, the CDR3 is TGTGCCAGCAGGGGCGAGCAGGGGTACGTTGCACCCCTCCACTTT.

The rearrangement joins TRBV6-4 to TRBJ1-1; no reliable D call. The length of the CDR3 is 13 residues. Germline V lookup: CDR1 MRHNA, CDR2 SNTAGT. V lost 3 bases to trimming and J lost 4 bases, with 9 bases between them. The CDR3 protein is CASSEGVGTEAFF. Written as DNA, the CDR3 is TGTGCCAGCAGTGAGGGAGTTGGCACTGAAGCTTTCTTT.

This chain uses TRBV7-6 with TRBJ2-5; D is ambiguous. CDR3 length equals 15 residues. CDR1 is SGHVS and CDR2 is FNYEAQ in the germline V gene. The V gene lost 1 base and the J gene lost 2 bases, with 11 bases spanning the gap. CDR3 protein: CASSLGNLPQETQYF. The CDR3 region has the DNA TGTGCCAGCAGCTTAGGAAACCTCCCGCAAGAGACCCAGTACTTC.

This clone was seen a handful of times. As DNA, the CDR3 is TGTGCCAGCAGTTTAGGGACAGGGGGCATCGGTTCACCCCTCCACTTT. It specifies CASSLGTGGIGSPLHF. J is TRBJ1-6 and V is TRBV28, with 12 bases fitting TRBD1. The J segment lost 9 bases and the V segment lost 2 bases, leaving 5 bases of the junction unmatched. CDR3 length: 16 amino acids. The germline V gene encodes CDR1 MDHEN and CDR2 SYDVKM.

V and J are TRBV5-5 and TRBJ1-2; D possibly corresponds to TRBD1 (6 bases). The V end lost 4 bases, the J end lost 4 bases, and 14 bases lay between the germline ends. Germline loops: CDR1 SGHKS, CDR2 YYEKEE (reference sequence). This CDR3 region has 14 residues. The CDR3 is CASSTTGESYGYTF. The CDR3 region has the DNA TGTGCCAGCAGCACGACAGGAGAATCCTATGGCTACACCTTC.

In this sample, this clone turned up a few times. This chain joins TRBV7-9 and TRBJ2-5; 10 bases map to TRBD2. This CDR3 has 15 residues. V was pared by 5 bases and J by 3 bases, with 6 bases of the junction left unmatched. Germline CDR1 reads SEHNR; CDR2 reads FQNEAQ (reference sequence). CDR3 bases: TGTGCCAGCAGCCCGCGGACTAGCGGCAAAGAGACCCAGTACTTC. Translated, it gives CASSPRTSGKETQYF.

The rearrangement links TRBV29-1 to TRBJ2-1, with D possibly being TRBD2 (6 bases). V dropped 7 bases and J dropped 11 bases, with 21 bases sitting between them. The CDR3 runs to 13 residues. Germline CDR1 reads SQVTM; CDR2 reads ANQGSEA. CDR3 in amino acids: CSGGVGRGAQQFF. CDR3 DNA sequence: TGCAGCGGGGGGGTTGGGCGAGGGGCCCAGCAGTTCTTC.

This chain links TRBV3-1 (or the pseudogene TRBV3-2) with TRBJ2-3; no definite D call. The CDR3 is 16 residues long. Trimming pared 0 bases from V and 0 bases from J, leaving 10 bases between. Per germline, CDR1 LGHDT and CDR2 YNNKEL (reference sequence). This CDR3 reads CASSQEIGLSTDTQYF. CDR3 in DNA: TGTGCCAGCAGCCAAGAGATAGGGTTGAGCACAGATACGCAGTATTTT.

The chain uses TRBV5-6 and TRBJ2-3, with D unclear. Trimming pared 1 base from V and 5 bases from J, leaving 8 bases between. The CDR3 totals 13 residues. Germline V gives CDR1 SGHDT, CDR2 YYEEEE. The CDR3 bases are TGTGCCAGCAGCTTGTGGAGTCAAGATACGCAGTATTTT. This codes for CASSLWSQDTQYF.